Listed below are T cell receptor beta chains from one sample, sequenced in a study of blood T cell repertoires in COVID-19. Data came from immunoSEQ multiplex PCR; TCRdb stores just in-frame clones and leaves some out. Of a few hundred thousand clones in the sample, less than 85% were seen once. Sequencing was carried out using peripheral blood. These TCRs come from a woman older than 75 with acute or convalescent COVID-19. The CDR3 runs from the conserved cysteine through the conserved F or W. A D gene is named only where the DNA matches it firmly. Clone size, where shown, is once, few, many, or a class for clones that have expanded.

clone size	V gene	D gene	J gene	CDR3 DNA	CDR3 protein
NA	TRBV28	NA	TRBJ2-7	TGTGCCAGCAGTTCCGGGAGCTCCTACGAGCAGTACTTC	CASSSGSSYEQYF
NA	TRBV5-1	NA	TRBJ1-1	TGCGCCAGCAGCTTGGCCCTCGATACTGGTGAAGCTTTCTTT	CASSLALDTGEAFF
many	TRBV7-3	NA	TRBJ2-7	TGTGCCAGCGGACCGGGATCCTCCTACGAGCAGTACTTC	CASGPGSSYEQYF
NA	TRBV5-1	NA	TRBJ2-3	TGCGCCAGCAGATTCGGGGGATACACAGATACGCAGTATTTT	CASRFGGYTDTQYF
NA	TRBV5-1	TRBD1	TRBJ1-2	TGCGCCAGCAGCTTGGGAACCGTGGGGACAGCCCATGGCTACACCTTC	CASSLGTVGTAHGYTF
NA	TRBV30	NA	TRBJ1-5	TGTGCCTGGAGTCGTTATAGCAATCAGCCCCAGCATTTT	CAWSRYSNQPQHF
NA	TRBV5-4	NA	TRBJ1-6	TGTGCCAGCAGCTCCTACGGTAGCACTTCACCCCTCCACTTT	CASSSYGSTSPLHF
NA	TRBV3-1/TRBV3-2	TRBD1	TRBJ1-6	TGTGCCAGCAGCGGACAGGGAGCCATCGGTTCACCCCTCCACTTT	CASSGQGAIGSPLHF
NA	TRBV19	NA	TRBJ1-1	TGTGCCAGTAGTATGGCGTTTTCGACAGGTGAAGCTTTCTTT	CASSMAFSTGEAFF
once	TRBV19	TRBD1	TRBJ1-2	TGTGCCAGTAGTGGGCACCACAGGGGGCTGCGCAACTATGGCTACACCTTC	CASSGHHRGLRNYGYTF
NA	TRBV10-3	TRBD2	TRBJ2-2	TGTGCCATCAGGCTAGCGGGTTCAGGGAACACCGGGGAGCTGTTTTTT	CAIRLAGSGNTGELFF
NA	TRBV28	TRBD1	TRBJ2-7	TGTGCCAGCACCTCGACAGGGTTGTACGAGCAGTACTTC	CASTSTGLYEQYF
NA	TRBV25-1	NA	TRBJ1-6	TGTGCCAGCAGTGAAAACAGGGCCTCACCCCTCCACTTT	CASSENRASPLHF
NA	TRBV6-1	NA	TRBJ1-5	TGTGCCAGCAGTGAATTCGGGCCCCAGCATTTT	CASSEFGPQHF
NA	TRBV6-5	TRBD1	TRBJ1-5	TGTGCCAGCAGTTACTCCGGACAGGGAAGGGGGGCCCAGCATTTT	CASSYSGQGRGAQHF
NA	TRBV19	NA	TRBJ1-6	TGTGCCAGTAGTATTCAGGAGGGATCATCATCCTCACCCCTCCACTTT	CASSIQEGSSSSPLHF
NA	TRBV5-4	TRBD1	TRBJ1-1	TGTGCCAGCAGCGGCGACAGGGTGAACACTGAAGCTTTCTTT	CASSGDRVNTEAFF
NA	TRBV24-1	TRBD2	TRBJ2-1	TGTGCCACCAGTGATCGACTAGCGGGGGTAACCTCCTACAATGAGCAGTTCTTC	CATSDRLAGVTSYNEQFF